Listed here are 26 T cell receptor beta chains from one sample, sequenced in a study of shared clonotypes between healthy human individuals (dated by TCRdb to 2018 to 2021). Receptor amplification or capture employed the immunoSEQ multiplex PCR assay. In TCRdb, the immuneACCESS table is reduced to in-frame sequences with V and J assigned. These tables do not hold every clone; where another copy was compared, an unresolved V gene accounts for under half, and the others remain unexplained. This sample lists a few million clones; around 90% were detected once. 0.11% to 0.15% of the sample is held by the ten biggest clonotypes. Sequenced: naive CD4+ T cells sorted from blood. The cell subset or site tag for this specimen amounts to: CD45RA+ positively selected. The receptors come from a man in his late teens or twenties in good health.

The chain joins TRBV28 to TRBJ1-5; 10 bases line up with TRBD1. Germline assignment: CDR1 MDHEN and CDR2 SYDVKM. V shed 4 bases, J shed 0 bases, and the junction held 12 bases outside the gene matches. The CDR3 has 19 amino acids. The CDR3 is CASSSTGTGVFYSNQPQHF. DNA for the CDR3: TGTGCCAGCAGTTCGACCGGGACAGGGGTCTTTTATAGCAATCAGCCCCAGCATTTT.

The chain recombines TRBV29-1 with TRBJ2-1; D uncertain. With 3 bases removed from V and 6 bases from J, the gap between germline ends came to 15 bases. CDR3 length: 14 amino acids. Germline-derived CDR1 and CDR2 are SQVTM and ANQGSEA. The DNA for the CDR3 is TGCAGCGTTGAGGGTCCCCTCCCCACCAATGAGCAGTTCTTC. Translation: CSVEGPLPTNEQFF.

The chain has TRBV5-3 and TRBJ2-4; weak D call: TRBD1 (5 bases). TRBV5-3 is placed among ORFs of uncertain function. The CDR3 covers 15 residues. With 4 bases removed from V and 0 bases from J, the gap between germline ends came to 11 bases. The DNA of the CDR3 is TGTGCCAGAAGCCATTCCAGGGAAGCCAAAAACATTCAGTACTTC. This gives the protein CARSHSREAKNIQYF.

The chain combines TRBV19 with TRBJ1-5; TRBD1 is a possible D gene (5 bases). Germline loops: CDR1 LNHDA, CDR2 SQIVND (reference sequence). The CDR3 length is 15 residues. V lost 8 bases, J lost 0 bases, and 14 bases lay in between. The CDR3: CASSLDRYSNQPQHF. CDR3 DNA sequence: TGTGCCAGTTCACTCGACAGATATAGCAATCAGCCCCAGCATTTT.

The J gene is TRBJ2-7, the V gene TRBV28; 12 bases map to TRBD2. CDR1 is MDHEN and CDR2 is SYDVKM in the germline V gene. CDR3 size: 16 residues. Trimming removed 4 bases from V and 0 bases from J; junction bases left unmatched: 4. This CDR3 reads CASSSLAGGPSYEQYF. As DNA, the CDR3 is TGTGCCAGCAGTTCGCTAGCGGGGGGGCCCTCCTACGAGCAGTACTTC.

J is TRBJ2-1 and V is TRBV7-2, with 8 nucleotides matching TRBD2. The CDR3 length is 17 residues. Germline V CDR1 and CDR2: SGHTA, FQGNSA. V shed 2 bases, J shed 0 bases, and the junction held 6 bases outside the gene matches. The CDR3 region is CASSLRKRGNSYNEQFF. The DNA of the CDR3 is TGTGCCAGCAGCTTAAGGAAGCGGGGGAACTCCTACAATGAGCAGTTCTTC.

This clone occurred once. The chain joins TRBV29-1 to TRBJ1-3; tentative D call: TRBD1 (6 bases). Germline lookup yields CDR1 SQVTM and CDR2 ANQGSEA. The length of the CDR3 is 15 residues. Trimming shortened V by 1 base and J by 0 bases, and 10 bases separated the two germline ends. The CDR3 nucleotides read TGCAGCGTTGAAGGAACAGGGCCCTCTGGAAACACCATATATTTT. Protein: CSVEGTGPSGNTIYF.

CDR3 sequence (DNA): TGTGCCAGCAGTTCCCCCCTGAGGGAACGGGAGAATGAGCAGTTCTTC. Amino acid sequence: CASSSPLRERENEQFF. The chain uses TRBV27 and TRBJ2-1; D perhaps matches TRBD2 (6 bases). CDR1 MNHEY and CDR2 SMNVEV come from the germline V gene (reference sequence). The V end lost 4 bases, the J end lost 7 bases, and 20 bases lay between the germline ends. This CDR3 is built from 16 residues.

This chain joins TRBV2 and TRBJ2-7, with D possibly being TRBD2 (6 bases). The ends were cut back, 5 bases at V and 3 bases at J, with 8 bases in the middle. CDR3 length: 12 amino acids. Germline loops: CDR1 SNHLY, CDR2 FYNNEI. In DNA, the CDR3 is TGTGCCAGCAGTCGCGGGGACTACGAGCAGTACTTC. It encodes CASSRGDYEQYF.

As DNA, the CDR3 is TGTGCCAGCAGTTCCGGACAGGGAAGGGCCGGGGAGCTGTTTTTT. Translated: CASSSGQGRAGELFF. This chain joins TRBV5-8 and TRBJ2-2, with 8 bases fitting TRBD1. The germline CDR1 and CDR2 sequences are SGHTS and YDEGEE. The J segment lost 6 bases and the V segment lost 5 bases, leaving 9 bases of the junction unmatched. The CDR3 runs 15 residues.

The rearrangement uses TRBV5-1 and TRBJ2-3, with 11 bases aligning to TRBD1. Germline V gene sequence: CDR1 SGHRS, CDR2 YFSETQ. V was pared by 4 bases and J by 1 base, with 2 bases of the junction left unmatched. The CDR3 covers 15 residues. CDR3 nucleotide sequence: TGCGCCAGCAGCGTGGGACAGGGGGGCACAGATACGCAGTATTTT. Amino acids: CASSVGQGGTDTQYF.

CDR3 DNA sequence: TGTGCCATCAGTGAGTCGGGAACAAAACTGTTTTTT. Encoded protein: CAISESGTKLFF. The chain employs TRBV10-3 and TRBJ1-4; D remains unclear. Trimming took 0 bases from V and 10 from J, leaving 6 bases between them. The CDR3 has 12 residues. Germline CDR1 is ENHRY and CDR2 is SYGVKD.

The chain has TRBV11-3 and TRBJ1-2; no definite D call. The CDR3 runs 14 residues. Trimming cost V 7 bases and J 0 bases, with 12 bases left between them. Germline CDR1 SGHNT, CDR2 YENEEA. The CDR3 sequence is CASTHPVSNYGYTF. The DNA of the CDR3 is TGTGCCAGCACTCACCCGGTGTCTAACTATGGCTACACCTTC.

The CDR3 is CASSHGLSSYNEQFF. The CDR3 coding sequence is TGTGCCAGCAGCCACGGGTTAAGCTCCTACAATGAGCAGTTCTTC. This rearrangement joins TRBV5-4 to TRBJ2-1; no firm D call. The CDR3 spans 15 residues. Trimming stripped 4 bases from V and 0 bases from J, with 11 bases between. In germline, CDR1 is SGHNT, CDR2 YYREEE (reference sequence).

For this clone: Other DNA sequences in the same sample also yield this CDR3. The chain combines TRBV6-1 with TRBJ2-3; the match to TRBD2 covers 7 bases. Germline V gives CDR1 MNHNS, CDR2 SASEGT. J lost 1 base, V lost 4 bases, and 2 bases had no gene match. CDR3 size: 14 residues. Here the CDR3 reads CASSVGGGTDTQYF. The CDR3, as DNA: TGTGCCAGCAGTGTGGGGGGGGGCACAGATACGCAGTATTTT.

The chain recombines TRBV6-4 with TRBJ2-1; 12 nucleotides agree with TRBD2. CDR1 is MRHNA, CDR2 SNTAGT, per germline. J lost 5 bases, V lost 8 bases, and 1 base had no gene match. This CDR3 has 13 residues. The CDR3 DNA sequence: TGTGCCAGCCGGACTAGCGGGAACAATGAGCAGTTCTTC. Protein sequence: CASRTSGNNEQFF.

This sequence joins TRBV4-1 and TRBJ2-5; 12 bases line up with TRBD2. CDR1 MGHRA and CDR2 YSYEKL come from the germline V gene. The CDR3 runs to 16 residues. V shed 3 bases, J shed 1 base, and the junction held 3 bases outside the gene matches. Written as DNA, the CDR3 is TGCGCCAGCAGCCAGACTAGCGGGGGCCTCCAAGAGACCCAGTACTTC. This sequence encodes CASSQTSGGLQETQYF.

The rearrangement joins TRBV27 to TRBJ2-1; TRBD1 aligns across 8 bases. The CDR3 length is 16 residues. CDR1 and CDR2 (germline): MNHEY, SMNVEV (reference sequence). The junction had 13 bases not matched to a gene; V was cut back by 6 bases and J by 6 bases. This CDR3 reads CASSPGQGGPLNEQFF. The CDR3 DNA reads TGTGCCAGCAGCCCCGGACAGGGTGGCCCCCTCAATGAGCAGTTCTTC.

J is TRBJ1-4 and V is TRBV2; D is ambiguous. Trimming pared 3 bases from V and 10 bases from J, leaving 6 bases between. From germline, CDR1 is SNHLY and CDR2 FYNNEI. CDR3 length: 11 residues. The CDR3 nucleotides are TGTGCCAGCAGTGACGGAGGAAAACTGTTTTTT. It specifies CASSDGGKLFF.

This chain connects TRBV21-1 to TRBJ2-5; TRBD2, the table's D call, lacks a check against the DNA. TRBV21-1 counts as a pseudogene. CDR3 length: 16 residues. CDR3: CASSKSGTSGQETQYF. In nucleotides, the CDR3 is TGTGCCAGCAGCAAAAGTGGGACTAGCGGACAAGAGACCCAGTACTTC.

This chain connects TRBV30 to TRBJ1-5; tentative D call: TRBD1 (6 bases). Germline CDR1 is GTSNPN and CDR2 is SVGIG (reference sequence). V was pared by 2 bases and J by 5 bases, with 10 bases between. The CDR3 covers 13 residues. The CDR3 protein is CAWSYNRDQPQHF. DNA of the CDR3: TGTGCCTGGAGTTATAACAGGGATCAGCCCCAGCATTTT.

V and J are TRBV2 and TRBJ2-7; perhaps TRBD2 as D (5 bases). The germline gives CDR1 SNHLY, CDR2 FYNNEI. This CDR3 has 14 amino acids. V lost 7 bases, J lost 0 bases, and 13 bases lay in between. In DNA, the CDR3 is TGTGCCAGCAAGAGGACTTCGCCCTCCTACGAGCAGTACTTC. Its protein is CASKRTSPSYEQYF.

The V gene is TRBV7-8, the J gene TRBJ2-1; D may match TRBD1 or TRBD2 (5 bases each). The V end lost 1 base, the J end lost 8 bases, and 15 bases lay between the germline ends. Germline V gives CDR1 SGHVS, CDR2 FQNEAQ. There are 15 residues in the CDR3. CDR3 sequence (DNA): TGTGCCAGCAGCTTAGGCCGAGGTGGGACGGATGAGCAGTTCTTC. Its translation: CASSLGRGGTDEQFF.

The chain links TRBV11-2 to TRBJ2-4, with D maybe TRBD1 (5 bases). CDR3 size: 13 residues. Per the germline V gene, CDR1 is SGHAT and CDR2 is FQNNGV. V lost 1 base and J 7 bases, leaving 8 bases between the germline ends. The CDR3 DNA follows: TGTGCCAGCAGCTTAGTCGCAGGGAACATTCAGTACTTC. Its protein is CASSLVAGNIQYF.

The chain uses TRBV11-2 and TRBJ2-5, with 7 nucleotides matching TRBD2. Germline CDR1 is SGHAT and CDR2 is FQNNGV. The CDR3 extends over 14 amino acids. The trim removed 0 bases at V and 4 bases at J, leaving 2 bases unmatched. CDR3 in amino acids: CASSLERLAETQYF. The CDR3 DNA sequence: TGTGCCAGCAGCTTAGAAAGACTAGCAGAGACCCAGTACTTC.

The rearrangement links TRBV30 to TRBJ2-3, with D perhaps assigned TRBD1 or TRBD2 (6 bases each). Trimming pared 4 bases from V and 4 bases from J, leaving 12 bases between. The CDR3 consists of 13 residues. Germline CDR1 GTSNPN, CDR2 SVGIG (reference sequence). CDR3 protein: CAWTPGAADTQYF. CDR3 coding DNA: TGTGCCTGGACCCCGGGGGCGGCAGATACGCAGTATTTT.